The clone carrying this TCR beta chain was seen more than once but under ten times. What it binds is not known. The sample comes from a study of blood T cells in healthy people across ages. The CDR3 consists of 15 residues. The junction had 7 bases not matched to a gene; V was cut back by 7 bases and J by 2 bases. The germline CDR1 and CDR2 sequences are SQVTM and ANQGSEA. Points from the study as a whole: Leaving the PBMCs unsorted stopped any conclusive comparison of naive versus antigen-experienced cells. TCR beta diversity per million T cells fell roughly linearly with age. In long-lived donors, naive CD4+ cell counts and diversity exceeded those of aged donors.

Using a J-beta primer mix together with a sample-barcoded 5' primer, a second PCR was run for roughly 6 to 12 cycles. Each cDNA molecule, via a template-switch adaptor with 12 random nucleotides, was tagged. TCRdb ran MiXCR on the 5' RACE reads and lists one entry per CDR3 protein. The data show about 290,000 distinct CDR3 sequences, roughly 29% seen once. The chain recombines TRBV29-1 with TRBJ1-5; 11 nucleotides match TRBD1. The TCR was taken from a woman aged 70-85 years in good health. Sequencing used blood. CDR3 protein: CSASSGQGGNQPQHF. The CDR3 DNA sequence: TGCAGCGCATCCTCGGGACAGGGGGGCAATCAGCCCCAGCATTTT. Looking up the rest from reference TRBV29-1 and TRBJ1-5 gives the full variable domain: SAVISQKPSRDICQRGTSLTIQCQVDSQVTMMFWYRQQPGQSLTLIATANQGSEATYESGFVIDKFPISRPNLTFSTLTVSNMSPEDSSIYLCSASSGQGGNQPQHFGDGTRLSIL.